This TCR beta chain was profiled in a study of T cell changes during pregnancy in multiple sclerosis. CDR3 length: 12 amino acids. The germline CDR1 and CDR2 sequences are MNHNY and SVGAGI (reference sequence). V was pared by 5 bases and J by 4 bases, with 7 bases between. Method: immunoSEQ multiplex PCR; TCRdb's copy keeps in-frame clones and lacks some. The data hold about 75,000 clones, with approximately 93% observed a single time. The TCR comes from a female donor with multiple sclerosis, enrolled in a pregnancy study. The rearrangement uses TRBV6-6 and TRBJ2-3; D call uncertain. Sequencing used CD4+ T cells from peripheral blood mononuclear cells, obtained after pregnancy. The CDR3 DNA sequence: TGTGCCAGCAGTGGCCGGGCAGATACGCAGTATTTT. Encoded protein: CASSGRADTQYF.